A single sample is the source of the 24 T cell receptor beta chains below, sequenced in a study of identical twins. TCRdb itself ran the 5' RACE reads through MiXCR, one entry per CDR3 protein. Here the sample spans 240,000 or so distinct CDR3 sequences, 10% being singletons. Input material: memory T cells sorted from blood. The receptors shown here come from a man over 45 in good health.

In its sample, this clonotype was seen many times. The rearrangement joins TRBV9 to TRBJ2-1; the D gene is possibly TRBD1 (5 bases). The CDR3 is 14 amino acids. Germline V gives CDR1 SGDLS, CDR2 YYNGEE. Trimming removed 0 bases from V and 6 bases from J, with 10 bases in between. In DNA, the CDR3 is TGTGCCAGCAGCGTAGAGGGGATCGGCAATGAGCAGTTCTTC. It specifies CASSVEGIGNEQFF.

This clonotype was counted ten times or more. The chain uses TRBV27 and TRBJ2-2; 7 bases map to TRBD2. Germline CDR1 reads MNHEY; CDR2 reads SMNVEV (reference sequence). Trimming at V came to 4 bases and at J to 4 bases, leaving 12 bases not matched to a gene. This CDR3 has 17 amino acids. The CDR3 DNA sequence: TGTGCCAGCAGTTCACCCCGGGGAGGGGTCCGCACCGGGGAGCTGTTTTTT. The encoded protein is CASSSPRGGVRTGELFF.

Here the CDR3 reads CASRTLALSSYEQYF. The CDR3, as DNA: TGTGCCAGCCGTACGCTAGCCTTGAGCTCCTACGAGCAGTACTTC. This chain connects TRBV6-2 or TRBV6-3 to TRBJ2-7, with D tentatively TRBD2 (5 bases). There are 15 residues in the CDR3. V was shortened by 8 bases and J by 0 bases, with 17 bases between the two germline ends. CDR1 and CDR2 from the germline V gene are MNHEY and SVGEGT.

The chain employs TRBV5-1 and TRBJ2-1; 9 positions agree with TRBD2. V lost 3 bases, J lost 8 bases, and 3 bases stayed unmatched. Germline CDR1 is SGHRS and CDR2 is YFSETQ. This CDR3 contains 13 residues. CDR3 sequence reads: CASSSSGTYEQFF. In nucleotides, the CDR3 is TGCGCCAGCAGCTCTAGCGGGACGTATGAGCAGTTCTTC.

This clonotype has a count of ten or more. The chain combines TRBV7-2 with TRBJ1-3; 9 nucleotides match TRBD1. The length of the CDR3 is 15 residues. The germline V gene has CDR1 SGHTA and CDR2 FQGNSA. With 4 bases clipped from V and 2 bases from J, the junction kept 3 bases outside the gene matches. The CDR3 nucleotides read TGTGCCAGCAGCTCCAGGACAGGGGCTGGAAACACCATATATTTT. It is translated as CASSSRTGAGNTIYF.

At least ten counts were recorded for this clonotype. This sequence joins TRBV6-2 or TRBV6-3 and TRBJ2-7, with TRBD2 identical over 13 bases. Germline CDR1 and CDR2: MNHEY and SVGEGT. The length of the CDR3 is 18 residues. V trimming: 10 bases; J trimming: 0 bases; junction bases outside the gene matches: 15. CDR3 protein: CATDPGTSGARSSYEQYF. The DNA of the CDR3 is TGTGCCACCGACCCCGGGACTAGCGGGGCTAGGAGCTCCTACGAGCAGTACTTC.

The sample holds many counts of this clonotype. The rearrangement links TRBV20-1 to TRBJ1-5; D perhaps matches TRBD1 (5 bases). The CDR3 has 14 amino acids. V was clipped by 3 bases and J by 0 bases, with 9 bases between them. Germline CDR1 and CDR2: DFQATT and SNEGSKA (reference sequence). CDR3 sequence: CSARGGNSNQPQHF. CDR3 DNA: TGCAGTGCTAGGGGGGGGAATAGCAATCAGCCCCAGCATTTT.

This clonotype was observed a few times. The CDR3 sequence: CASSGSPGYEQYF. The CDR3 nucleotides are TGTGCCAGCAGTGGATCTCCGGGGTACGAGCAGTACTTC. The chain employs TRBV28 and TRBJ2-7, with D tentatively TRBD2 (5 bases). The CDR3 consists of 13 residues. V gave up 5 bases and J gave up 4 bases, with 12 bases separating them. Germline CDR1 MDHEN, CDR2 SYDVKM. Supplemented by reference TRBV28 and TRBJ2-7, the full variable domain reads DVKVTQSSRYLVKRTGEKVFLECVQDMDHENMFWYRQDPGLGLRLIYFSYDVKMKEKGDIPEGYSVSREKKERFSLILESASTNQTSMYLCASSGSPGYEQYFGPGTRLTVT.

This clonotype was seen a handful of times. CDR3 DNA sequence: TGTGCCAGCCCCAGGACTAGCGGGAGTTGGGAGCAGTTCTTC. This encodes CASPRTSGSWEQFF. The V and J genes are TRBV27 and TRBJ2-1, with 13 bases matching TRBD2. With 8 bases clipped from V and 10 bases from J, the junction kept 8 bases outside the gene matches. The CDR3 is made up of 14 amino acids. CDR1 MNHEY and CDR2 SMNVEV come from the germline V gene (reference sequence).

There are many counts of this clonotype. This chain connects TRBV7-9 to TRBJ2-1; D perhaps matches TRBD2 (7 bases). V was trimmed by 0 bases and J by 4 bases, leaving 13 bases between them. The CDR3 has 16 residues. Germline CDR1 reads SEHNR; CDR2 reads FQNEAQ (reference sequence). The CDR3 coding sequence is TGTGCCAGCAGCTTAGCGCTCGGGGGGCCTTACAATGAGCAGTTCTTC. Translating it yields CASSLALGGPYNEQFF.

J is TRBJ1-3 and V is TRBV5-1; the match to TRBD1 covers 9 bases. The CDR3 is made up of 14 amino acids. Unmatched junction bases numbered 3, after V lost 3 bases and J lost 5 bases. The germline CDR1 and CDR2 sequences are SGHRS and YFSETQ. In DNA form, the CDR3 reads TGCGCCAGCAGCTACGGACAGGGGAGAAACACCATATATTTT. This encodes CASSYGQGRNTIYF. Complete variable domain (other parts from reference TRBV5-1 and TRBJ1-3): KAGVTQTPRYLIKTRGQQVTLSCSPISGHRSVSWYQQTPGQGLQFLFEYFSETQRNKGNFPGRFSGRQFSNSRSEMNVSTLELGDSALYLCASSYGQGRNTIYFGEGSWLTVV.

This clonotype was counted only a few times. The V gene is TRBV20-1, the J gene TRBJ1-1, with D perhaps matching TRBD1 (5 bases). The CDR3 loop spans 14 amino acids. The ends were cut back, 3 bases at V and 1 base at J, with 12 bases in the middle. Germline V CDR1 and CDR2: DFQATT, SNEGSKA (reference sequence). CDR3 coding DNA: TGCAGTGCTAGCGGGACGTTTGCGAACACTGAAGCTTTCTTT. Its translation: CSASGTFANTEAFF.

In its sample, this clonotype was seen many times. This chain joins TRBV28 and TRBJ1-5; possibly TRBD1 for D (5 bases). The CDR3 extends over 15 amino acids. Trimming pared 5 bases from V and 2 bases from J, leaving 13 bases between. The germline CDR1 and CDR2 sequences are MDHEN and SYDVKM. The CDR3 nucleotides are TGTGCCAGCAGTACGGGCCCGGGGGGCAATCAGCCCCAGCATTTT. The encoded protein is CASSTGPGGNQPQHF.

V is TRBV20-1 and J is TRBJ2-3; D assignment may be TRBD1 or TRBD2 (5 bases each). V shed 6 bases and J shed 4 bases, with 17 bases lying between them. Germline CDR1 and CDR2: DFQATT and SNEGSKA (reference sequence). This CDR3 region has 14 residues. The CDR3 sequence: CSAISLQGADTQYF. CDR3 in DNA: TGCAGTGCAATATCGCTGCAGGGAGCAGATACGCAGTATTTT.

The sample holds a few counts of this clonotype. This sequence joins TRBV6-2 or TRBV6-3 and TRBJ2-1, with 7 bases matching TRBD2. The length of the CDR3 is 17 residues. V lost 5 bases to trimming and J lost 1 base; unmatched junction nucleotides: 11. In germline, CDR1 is MNHEY, CDR2 SVGEGT. The CDR3 here is CASSTSISGSSYNEQFF. DNA for the CDR3: TGTGCCAGCAGTACCTCCATTAGCGGGTCGTCCTACAATGAGCAGTTCTTC.

This clonotype was observed many times. CDR3 in amino acids: CASRPTDNEQFF. The DNA of the CDR3 is TGTGCCAGCAGACCGACAGACAATGAGCAGTTCTTC. The rearrangement joins TRBV12-3 or TRBV12-4 to TRBJ2-1, with TRBD1 as a possible D gene (5 bases). V dropped 6 bases and J dropped 5 bases, with 8 bases sitting between them. The CDR3 runs to 12 residues.

This clonotype was recorded many times. This sequence joins TRBV12-3 or TRBV12-4 and TRBJ2-4; D is possibly TRBD2 (6 bases). The CDR3 consists of 13 residues. V was trimmed by 6 bases and J by 9 bases, leaving 15 bases between them. The CDR3: CASSFGTLGIQYF. The CDR3 coding sequence is TGTGCCAGCAGCTTTGGGACTCTCGGCATTCAGTACTTC.

This clonotype was detected many times. The chain is built from TRBV27 and TRBJ2-7, with 8 bases matching TRBD1. Trimming removed 4 bases from V and 3 bases from J; junction bases left unmatched: 20. Germline V gene sequence: CDR1 MNHEY, CDR2 SMNVEV (reference sequence). CDR3 size: 19 residues. The DNA for the CDR3 is TGTGCCAGCAGTTCCGACCTCCCGACCCGGGACAGGAATATCTACGAGCAGTACTTC. This translates into CASSSDLPTRDRNIYEQYF.

V is TRBV27 and J is TRBJ2-1; TRBD2 agrees at 7 bases. The V gene end was trimmed by 6 bases and the J gene end by 1 base; junction bases not matched to a gene: 6. This CDR3 comprises 15 residues. CDR1 MNHEY and CDR2 SMNVEV come from the germline V gene (reference sequence). CDR3 nucleotides: TGTGCCAGCAGCAATCTAGCGGTATCCTACAATGAGCAGTTCTTC. Translating gives CASSNLAVSYNEQFF.

Here the CDR3 DNA reads TGTGCCAGTAGTGCGGGGCGGGACCCCAATGAGCAGTTCTTC. This translates into CASSAGRDPNEQFF. The chain combines TRBV19 with TRBJ2-1; the D gene is possibly TRBD2 (6 bases). Germline V CDR1 and CDR2: LNHDA, SQIVND (reference sequence). CDR3 length: 14 amino acids. V lost 5 bases to trimming and J lost 6 bases, with 14 bases between them.

The V gene is TRBV27, the J gene TRBJ2-3; D possibly uses TRBD1 or TRBD2 (6 bases each). The CDR3 is 14 residues long. Germline V gene lookup returns CDR1 MNHEY and CDR2 SMNVEV (reference sequence). V was pared by 3 bases and J by 4 bases, with 11 bases between. CDR3 loop: CASSFGGVPDTQYF. CDR3 bases: TGTGCCAGCAGTTTCGGGGGCGTCCCAGATACGCAGTATTTT.

This clonotype has a count of ten or more. The chain recombines TRBV6-5 with TRBJ2-7; D might be TRBD1 (5 bases). The CDR3 is 15 amino acids. With 2 bases removed from V and 3 bases from J, the gap between germline ends came to 14 bases. Germline CDR1 reads MNHEY; CDR2 reads SVGAGI. The CDR3 DNA is TGTGCCAGCAGTTACGGTTTTGGGGCTTACTACGAGCAGTACTTC. As protein: CASSYGFGAYYEQYF.

The rearrangement uses TRBV30 and TRBJ2-1; D is possibly TRBD2 (6 bases). The germline CDR1 and CDR2 sequences are GTSNPN and SVGIG (reference sequence). The ends were cut back, 3 bases at V and 6 bases at J, with 21 bases in the middle. There are 16 residues in the CDR3. CDR3 nucleotides: TGTGCCTGGAGCGCAGACTCGGGAGAGCGCGTCAATGAGCAGTTCTTC. It codes for CAWSADSGERVNEQFF.

This clonotype was counted at least ten times. The V call is TRBV12-3 or TRBV12-4, the J call TRBJ2-2; D may be TRBD1 (5 bases). The CDR3 has 16 residues. V shed 6 bases and J shed 1 base, with 15 bases lying between them. The CDR3 spells CASRQRTGQNTGELFF. DNA of the CDR3: TGTGCCAGCAGACAGAGAACTGGACAGAACACCGGGGAGCTGTTTTTT.